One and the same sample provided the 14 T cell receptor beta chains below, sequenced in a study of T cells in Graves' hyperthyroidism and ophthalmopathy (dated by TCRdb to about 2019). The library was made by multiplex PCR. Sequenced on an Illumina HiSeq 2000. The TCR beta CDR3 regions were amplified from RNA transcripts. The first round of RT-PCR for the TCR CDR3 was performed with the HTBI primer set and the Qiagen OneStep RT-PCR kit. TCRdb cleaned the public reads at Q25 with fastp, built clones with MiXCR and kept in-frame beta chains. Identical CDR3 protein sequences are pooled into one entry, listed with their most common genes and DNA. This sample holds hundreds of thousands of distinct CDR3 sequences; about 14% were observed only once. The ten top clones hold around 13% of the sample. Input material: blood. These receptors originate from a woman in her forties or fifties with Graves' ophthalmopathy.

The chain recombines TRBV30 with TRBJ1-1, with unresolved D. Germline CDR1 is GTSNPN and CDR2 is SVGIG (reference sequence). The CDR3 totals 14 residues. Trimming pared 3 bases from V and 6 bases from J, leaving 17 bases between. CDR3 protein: CAWSDWVTGAEAFF. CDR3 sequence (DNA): TGTGCCTGGAGCGATTGGGTTACGGGCGCTGAAGCTTTCTTT.

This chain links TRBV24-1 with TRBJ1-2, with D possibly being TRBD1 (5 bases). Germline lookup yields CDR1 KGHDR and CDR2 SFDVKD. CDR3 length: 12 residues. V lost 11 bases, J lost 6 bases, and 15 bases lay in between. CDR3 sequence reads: CAIQGRADGYTF. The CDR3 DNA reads TGTGCCATTCAGGGTCGGGCCGATGGCTACACCTTC.

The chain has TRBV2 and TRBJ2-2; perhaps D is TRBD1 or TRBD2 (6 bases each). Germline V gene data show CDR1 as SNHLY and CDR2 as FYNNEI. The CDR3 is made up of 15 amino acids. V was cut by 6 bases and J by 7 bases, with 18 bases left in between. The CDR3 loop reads CASREPGEVVGELFF. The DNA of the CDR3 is TGTGCCAGCAGAGAACCAGGGGAGGTGGTCGGGGAGCTGTTTTTT.

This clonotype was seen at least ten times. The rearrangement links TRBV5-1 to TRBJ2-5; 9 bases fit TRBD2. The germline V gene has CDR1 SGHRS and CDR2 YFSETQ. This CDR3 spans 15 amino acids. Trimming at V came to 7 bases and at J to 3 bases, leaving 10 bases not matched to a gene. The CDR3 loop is CASGQLAGLEETQYF. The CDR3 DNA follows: TGCGCCAGCGGACAGCTAGCGGGACTCGAAGAGACCCAGTACTTC. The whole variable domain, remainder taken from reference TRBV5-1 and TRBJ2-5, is KAGVTQTPRYLIKTRGQQVTLSCSPISGHRSVSWYQQTPGQGLQFLFEYFSETQRNKGNFPGRFSGRQFSNSRSEMNVSTLELGDSALYLCASGQLAGLEETQYFGPGTRLLVL.

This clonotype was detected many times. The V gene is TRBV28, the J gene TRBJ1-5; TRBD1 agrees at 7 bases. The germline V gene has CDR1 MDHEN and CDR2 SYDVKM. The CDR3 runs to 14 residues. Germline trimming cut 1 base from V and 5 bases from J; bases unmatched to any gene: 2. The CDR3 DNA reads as TGTGCCAGCAGTTTATCCAGGGGGGATCAGCCCCAGCATTTT. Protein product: CASSLSRGDQPQHF.

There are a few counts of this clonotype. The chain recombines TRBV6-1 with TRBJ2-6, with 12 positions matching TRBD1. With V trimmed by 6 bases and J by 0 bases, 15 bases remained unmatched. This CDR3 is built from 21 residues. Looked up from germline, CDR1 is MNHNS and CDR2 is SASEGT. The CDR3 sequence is CASSPTGTGGIRRSGANVLTF. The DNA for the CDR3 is TGTGCCAGCAGCCCCACCGGGACAGGGGGCATTCGACGCTCTGGGGCCAACGTCCTGACTTTC.

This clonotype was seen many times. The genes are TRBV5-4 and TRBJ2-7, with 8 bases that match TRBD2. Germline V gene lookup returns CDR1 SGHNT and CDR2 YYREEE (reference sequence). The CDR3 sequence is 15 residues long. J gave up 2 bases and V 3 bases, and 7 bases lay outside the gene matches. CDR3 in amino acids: CASSSTSGTTYEQYF. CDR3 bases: TGTGCCAGCAGCTCAACTAGCGGTACAACCTACGAGCAGTACTTC.

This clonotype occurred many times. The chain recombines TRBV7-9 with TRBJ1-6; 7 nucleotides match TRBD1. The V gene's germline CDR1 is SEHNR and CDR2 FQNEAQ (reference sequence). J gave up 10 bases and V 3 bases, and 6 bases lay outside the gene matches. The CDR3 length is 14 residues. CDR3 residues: CASSFAQGTSPLHF. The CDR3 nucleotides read TGTGCCAGCAGCTTCGCACAGGGGACCTCACCCCTCCACTTT.

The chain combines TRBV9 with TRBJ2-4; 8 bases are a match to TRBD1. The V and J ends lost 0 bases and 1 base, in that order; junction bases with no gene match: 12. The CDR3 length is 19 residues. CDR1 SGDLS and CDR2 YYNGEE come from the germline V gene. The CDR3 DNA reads TGTGCCAGCAGCGTAGGTGACAGGGGATCTGGCCTTGCCAAAAACATTCAGTACTTC. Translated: CASSVGDRGSGLAKNIQYF.

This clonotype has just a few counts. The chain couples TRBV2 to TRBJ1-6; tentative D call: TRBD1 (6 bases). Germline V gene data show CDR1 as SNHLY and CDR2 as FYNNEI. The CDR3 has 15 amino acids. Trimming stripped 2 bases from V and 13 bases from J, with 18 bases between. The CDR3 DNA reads TGTGCCAGCAGTGAAAGGTTTCGAACAGGGAGTCCCCTCCACTTT. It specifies CASSERFRTGSPLHF.

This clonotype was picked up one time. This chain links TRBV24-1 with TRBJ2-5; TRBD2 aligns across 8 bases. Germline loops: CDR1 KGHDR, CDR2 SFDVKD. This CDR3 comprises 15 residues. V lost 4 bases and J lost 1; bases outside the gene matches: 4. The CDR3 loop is CATSDPGGTQETQYF. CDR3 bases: TGTGCCACCAGTGACCCGGGGGGGACCCAAGAGACCCAGTACTTC.

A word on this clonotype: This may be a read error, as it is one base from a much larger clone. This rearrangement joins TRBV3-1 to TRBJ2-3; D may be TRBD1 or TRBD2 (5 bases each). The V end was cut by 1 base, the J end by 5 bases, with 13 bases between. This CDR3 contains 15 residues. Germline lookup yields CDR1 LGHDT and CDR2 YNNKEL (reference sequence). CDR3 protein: CASSQGGFTGDTQYF. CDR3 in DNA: TGTGCCAGCAGCCAAGGGGGGTTCACGGGAGATACGCAGTATTTT.

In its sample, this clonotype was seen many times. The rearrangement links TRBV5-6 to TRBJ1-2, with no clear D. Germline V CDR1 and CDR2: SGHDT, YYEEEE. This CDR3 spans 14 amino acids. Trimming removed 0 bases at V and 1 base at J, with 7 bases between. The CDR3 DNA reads TGTGCCAGCAGCTTGGGGCAGGTTAACTATGGCTACACCTTC. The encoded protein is CASSLGQVNYGYTF.

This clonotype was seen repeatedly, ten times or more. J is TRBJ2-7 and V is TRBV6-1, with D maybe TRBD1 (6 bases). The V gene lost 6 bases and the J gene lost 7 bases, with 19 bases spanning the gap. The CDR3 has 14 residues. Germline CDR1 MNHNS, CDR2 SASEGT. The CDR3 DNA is TGTGCCAGCAGCCCTATAGAGGCAAGGGGGGAGCAGTACTTC. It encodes CASSPIEARGEQYF.